This entry features one T cell receptor (beta chain) sequence. This clonotype occurred a few times. Its cognate antigen has yet to be identified. Base qualities were left out, and no much larger clone turns up one base away. This specimen comes from a study of T cell repertoires in cytomegalovirus infection (dated by TCRdb to the late 2010s). For the study in its entirety: The peptide stimulations were aimed at well-studied HLA-B-restricted epitopes as well as recently identified HLA-C-restricted CMV epitopes, whose presentation resists viral immunomodulation. Because public TCR beta signatures pointed to carriage of CMV infection together with the matching HLA type, the HLA type of each donor mattered for the analysis. The paper as a whole reports these results and caveats: In both this cohort and an independent roughly 350-donor cohort, the cumulative frequency of public TCR beta family members distinguished carriers of CMV infection plus the relevant HLA type. The ex vivo response was dominated by HLA-C-restricted CMV-specific TCR beta clonotypes, which also provided the single most frequent clonotype in two of eight donors.

CDR1 SGHVS and CDR2 FNYEAQ were looked up in the germline V gene. The germline V end is reduced by 5 bases and the J end by 3 bases; junction bases left unmatched: 8. Counted from cysteine to phenylalanine, this CDR3 has 15 amino acids. Only the CDR3 part of the read is kept: 45 bases, read in frame from the first base. This specimen's treatment or condition label, interpreted: in vitro stimulation with specific CMV peptide epitopes to enrich CMV-specific T cells. The sequencer listed for this sample is Illumina HiSeq 1500. The public reads were reprocessed in TCRdb via fastp at Q25 and MiXCR, keeping in-frame beta chains. Merged by CDR3 protein, the rows form single entries marked with the most common genes and DNA. Counted in this sample were roughly 920,000 distinct CDR3 sequences; about 33% of them appeared once. The biggest ten clones account for roughly 12% of the sample.

The source material was cultured CD8+ T cells from PBMCs, sampled from culture after CMV antigen stimulation. This clonotype was sampled from a human donor in good health (CMV status not recorded). Some clones in this sample may be carry-over from other donors' samples. The chain uses TRBV7-6 and TRBJ1-2; 8 bases in the junction line up with TRBD1. CDR3 region: CASSPGQGGDYGYTF. Read as DNA, the sequence is TGTGCCAGCAGCCCTGGACAGGGCGGGGACTATGGCTACACCTTC. The full variable domain, with segments outside the CDR3 supplied by the reference TRBV7-6 and TRBJ1-2 proteins, appears as GAGVSQSPRYKVTKRGQDVALRCDPISGHVSLYWYRQALGQGPEFLTYFNYEAQQDKSGLPNDRFSAERPEGSISTLTIQRTEQRDSAMYRCASSPGQGGDYGYTFGSGTRLTVV.